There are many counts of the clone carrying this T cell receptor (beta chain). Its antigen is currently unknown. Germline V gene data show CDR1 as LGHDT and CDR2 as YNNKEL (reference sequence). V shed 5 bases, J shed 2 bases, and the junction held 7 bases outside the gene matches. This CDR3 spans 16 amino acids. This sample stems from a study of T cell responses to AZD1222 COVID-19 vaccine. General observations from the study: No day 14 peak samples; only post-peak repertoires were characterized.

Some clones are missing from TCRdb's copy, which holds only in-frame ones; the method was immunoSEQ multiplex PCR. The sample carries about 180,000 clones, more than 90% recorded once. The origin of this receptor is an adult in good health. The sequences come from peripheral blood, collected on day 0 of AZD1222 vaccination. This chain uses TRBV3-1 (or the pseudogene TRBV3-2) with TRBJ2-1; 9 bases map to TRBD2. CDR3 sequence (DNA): TGTGCCAGCAGCTCAACGACTAGCGGTCCCTACAATGAGCAGTTCTTC. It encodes CASSSTTSGPYNEQFF.